These 8 T cell receptor beta chains were all obtained from the same sample, sequenced in a study of blood T cell repertoires in COVID-19. Libraries were prepared by immunoSEQ multiplex PCR; TCRdb keeps only in-frame clonotypes and omits some of them. The sample carries some 250,000 clones, about 87% recorded once. The source material was peripheral blood. These receptors originate from a woman aged 65 to 85 with active or convalescent COVID-19.

The chain combines TRBV12-3 or TRBV12-4 with TRBJ1-2, with D unresolved. V lost 2 bases to trimming and J lost 6 bases, with 10 bases between them. This CDR3 is 13 amino acids long. CDR3 protein: CASSLNNPHGYTF. CDR3 nucleotide sequence: TGTGCCAGCAGTTTAAACAACCCGCATGGCTACACCTTC.

The chain has TRBV9 and TRBJ2-3; the match to TRBD1 covers 8 bases. CDR1 SGDLS and CDR2 YYNGEE come from the germline V gene. The V gene end was trimmed by 0 bases and the J gene end by 3 bases; junction bases not matched to a gene: 6. The CDR3 totals 16 residues. CDR3 in amino acids: CASSVAQDRVTDTQYF. The CDR3 region has the DNA TGTGCCAGCAGCGTAGCCCAGGACAGGGTAACAGATACGCAGTATTTT.

The rearrangement joins TRBV5-5 to TRBJ1-3, with D hard to call. Germline V gene data show CDR1 as SGHKS and CDR2 as YYEKEE (reference sequence). The CDR3 is 16 residues long. The V end was cut by 6 bases, the J end by 0 bases, with 16 bases between. The CDR3 spells CASTMWAKNSGNTIYF. CDR3 DNA: TGTGCCAGCACCATGTGGGCGAAAAACTCTGGAAACACCATATATTTT.

The rearrangement joins TRBV5-1 to TRBJ1-4, with 9 positions matching TRBD1. Per the germline V gene, CDR1 is SGHRS and CDR2 is YFSETQ. This CDR3 is 17 amino acids long. Losses at the gene ends were 1 base for V and 6 bases for J; bases not matched to a gene: 10. The CDR3 is CASSLYVMGQGDEKLFF. The CDR3, as DNA: TGCGCCAGCAGCTTGTACGTAATGGGACAGGGAGATGAAAAACTGTTTTTT.

The gene calls are TRBV5-1 and TRBJ1-1; a possible D gene is TRBD1 (6 bases). The CDR3 has 12 amino acids. V was cut by 1 base and J by 12 bases, with 13 bases left in between. The V gene's germline CDR1 is SGHRS and CDR2 YFSETQ. The DNA of the CDR3 is TGCGCCAGCAGCTTGCAGGGGCGCGAGACTTTCTTT. This translates into CASSLQGRETFF.

The chain links TRBV14 to TRBJ2-3; D is unclear. This CDR3 has 14 residues. Germline V gives CDR1 SGHDN, CDR2 FVKESK. Trimming shortened V by 0 bases and J by 0 bases, and 4 bases separated the two germline ends. CDR3 protein: CASSQDLSTDTQYF. The CDR3 nucleotides are TGTGCCAGCAGCCAAGATCTGAGCACAGATACGCAGTATTTT.

V gene TRBV3-1 (or the pseudogene TRBV3-2) combines with J gene TRBJ1-1; TRBD1 is a possible D gene (6 bases). Trimming took off 5 bases at V and 6 bases at J, with 13 bases between the two ends. The V gene's germline CDR1 is LGHDT and CDR2 YNNKEL (reference sequence). The CDR3 covers 13 residues. The CDR3 sequence is CASSFGQSAEAFF. The CDR3 region has the DNA TGTGCCAGCAGCTTCGGACAGTCCGCTGAAGCTTTCTTT.

V usage is TRBV2 and J usage is TRBJ2-5; weak D call: TRBD2 (5 bases). CDR3 length: 13 amino acids. Germline lookup yields CDR1 SNHLY and CDR2 FYNNEI. V was pared by 6 bases and J by 5 bases, with 13 bases between. This CDR3 is CASRVLSEETQYF. The DNA of the CDR3 is TGTGCCAGCAGAGTCCTTAGCGAGGAGACCCAGTACTTC.